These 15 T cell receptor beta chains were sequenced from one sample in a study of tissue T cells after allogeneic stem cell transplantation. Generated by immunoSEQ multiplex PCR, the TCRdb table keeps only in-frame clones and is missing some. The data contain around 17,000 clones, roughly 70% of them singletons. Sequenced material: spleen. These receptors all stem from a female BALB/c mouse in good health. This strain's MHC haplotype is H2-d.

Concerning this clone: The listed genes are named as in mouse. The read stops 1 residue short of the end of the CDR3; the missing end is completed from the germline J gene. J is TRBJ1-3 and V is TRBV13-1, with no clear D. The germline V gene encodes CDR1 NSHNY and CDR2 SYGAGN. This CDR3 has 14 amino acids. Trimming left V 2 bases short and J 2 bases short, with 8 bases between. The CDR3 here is CASSEFGTGNTLYF. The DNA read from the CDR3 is TGTGCCAGCAGTGAGTTCGGGACTGGAAATACGCTCTAT.

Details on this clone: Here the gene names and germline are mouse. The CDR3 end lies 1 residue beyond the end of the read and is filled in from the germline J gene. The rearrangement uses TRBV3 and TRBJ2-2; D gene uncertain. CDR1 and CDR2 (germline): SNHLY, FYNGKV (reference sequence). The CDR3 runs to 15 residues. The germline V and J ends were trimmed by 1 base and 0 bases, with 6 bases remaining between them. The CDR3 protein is CASSLDGSNTGQLYF. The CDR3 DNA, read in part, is TGTGCCAGCAGCTTAGATGGGTCAAACACCGGGCAGCTCTAC. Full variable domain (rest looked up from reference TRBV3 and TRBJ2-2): GPKVLQIPSHQIIDMGQMVTLNCDPVSNHLYFYWYKQILGQQMEFLVNFYNGKVMEKSKLFKDQFSVERPDGSYFTLKIQPTALEDSAVYFCASSLDGSNTGQLYFGEGSKLTVL.

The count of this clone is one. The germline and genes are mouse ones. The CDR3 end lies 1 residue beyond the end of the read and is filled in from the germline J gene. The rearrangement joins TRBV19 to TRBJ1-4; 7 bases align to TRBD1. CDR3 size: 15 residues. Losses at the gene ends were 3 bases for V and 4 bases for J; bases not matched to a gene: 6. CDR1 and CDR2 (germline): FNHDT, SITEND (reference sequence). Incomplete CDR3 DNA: TGTGCCAGCAGTACGCGGGGACAGCTCAACGAAAGATTATTT. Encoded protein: CASSTRGQLNERLF. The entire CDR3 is CASSTRGQLNERLFF.

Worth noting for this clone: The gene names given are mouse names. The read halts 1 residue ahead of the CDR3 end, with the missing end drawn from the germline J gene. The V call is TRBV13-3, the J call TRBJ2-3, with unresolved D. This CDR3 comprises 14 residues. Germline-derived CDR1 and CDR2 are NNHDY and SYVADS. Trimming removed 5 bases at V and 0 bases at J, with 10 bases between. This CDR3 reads CASRSETSAETLYF. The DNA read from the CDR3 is TGTGCCAGCAGATCTGAAACTAGTGCAGAAACGCTGTAT.

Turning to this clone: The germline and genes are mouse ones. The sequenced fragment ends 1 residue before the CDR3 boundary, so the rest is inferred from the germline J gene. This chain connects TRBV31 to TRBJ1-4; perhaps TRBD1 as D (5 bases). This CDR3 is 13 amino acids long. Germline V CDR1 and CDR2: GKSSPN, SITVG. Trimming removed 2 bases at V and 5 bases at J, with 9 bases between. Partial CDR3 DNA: TGTGCCTGGAGTGGGAAGGGGAACGAAAGATTATTT. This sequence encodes CAWSGKGNERLF. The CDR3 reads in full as CAWSGKGNERLFF. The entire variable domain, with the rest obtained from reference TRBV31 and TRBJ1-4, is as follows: AQTIHQWPVAEIKAVGSPLSLGCTIKGKSSPNLYWYWQATGGTLQQLFYSITVGQVESVVQLNLSASRPKDDQFILSTEKLLLSHSGFYLCAWSGKGNERLFFGHGTKLSVL.

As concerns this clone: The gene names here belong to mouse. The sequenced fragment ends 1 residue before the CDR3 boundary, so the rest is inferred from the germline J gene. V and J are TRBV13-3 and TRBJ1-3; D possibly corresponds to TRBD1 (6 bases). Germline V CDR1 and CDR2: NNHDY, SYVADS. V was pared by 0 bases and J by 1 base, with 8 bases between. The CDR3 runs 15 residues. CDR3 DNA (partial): TGTGCCAGCAGTGATGAAGGGGGGTCTGGAAATACGCTCTAT. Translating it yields CASSDEGGSGNTLY. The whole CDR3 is CASSDEGGSGNTLYF.

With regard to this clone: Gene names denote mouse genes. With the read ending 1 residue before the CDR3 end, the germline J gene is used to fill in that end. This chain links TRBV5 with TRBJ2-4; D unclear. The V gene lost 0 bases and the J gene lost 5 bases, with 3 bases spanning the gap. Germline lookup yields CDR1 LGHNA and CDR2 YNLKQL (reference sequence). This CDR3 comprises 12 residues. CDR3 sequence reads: CASSQDRNTLYF. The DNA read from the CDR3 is TGTGCCAGCAGCCAAGACAGAAACACCTTGTAC.

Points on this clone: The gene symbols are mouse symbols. This chain's CDR3 is CTCRAGTENTGQLYF. The part of the CDR3 DNA that was read is TGCACCTGCAGGGCCGGGACAGAAAACACCGGGCAGCTCTAC. The genes are TRBV1 and TRBJ2-2; 7 positions agree with TRBD1. The read terminates 1 residue ahead of where the CDR3 ends, so the germline J gene completes it. This CDR3 has 15 residues. V lost 6 bases, J lost 1 base, and 5 bases stayed unmatched. The germline CDR1 and CDR2 sequences are NSQYPW and LRSPGD (reference sequence).

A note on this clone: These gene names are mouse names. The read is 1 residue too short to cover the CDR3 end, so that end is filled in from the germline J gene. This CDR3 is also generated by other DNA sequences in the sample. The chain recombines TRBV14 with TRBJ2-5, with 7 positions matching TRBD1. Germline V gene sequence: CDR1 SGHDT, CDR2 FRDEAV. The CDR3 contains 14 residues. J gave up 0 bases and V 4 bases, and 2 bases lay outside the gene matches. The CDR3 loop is CASSPGQNQDTQYF. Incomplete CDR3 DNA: TGTGCCAGCAGTCCGGGACAGAACCAAGACACCCAGTAC.

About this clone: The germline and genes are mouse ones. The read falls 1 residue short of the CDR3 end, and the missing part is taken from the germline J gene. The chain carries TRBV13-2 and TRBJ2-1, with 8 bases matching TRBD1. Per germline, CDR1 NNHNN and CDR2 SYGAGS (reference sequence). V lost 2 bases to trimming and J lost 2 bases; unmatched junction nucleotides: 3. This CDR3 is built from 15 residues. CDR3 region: CASGEGQGDYAEQFF. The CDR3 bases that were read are TGTGCCAGCGGTGAAGGACAGGGAGACTATGCTGAGCAGTTC.

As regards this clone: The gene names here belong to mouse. The chain's CDR3 is CASSQDRAETLYF. The CDR3 DNA, read in part, is TGTGCCAGCAGCCAAGACAGGGCAGAAACGCTGTAT. The rearrangement joins TRBV2 to TRBJ2-3; D not certain. The sequenced fragment ends 1 residue before the CDR3 boundary, so the rest is inferred from the germline J gene. CDR3 length: 13 residues. V was cut by 0 bases and J by 3 bases, with 4 bases left in between. The germline V gene encodes CDR1 LGHNA and CDR2 YSYQKL.

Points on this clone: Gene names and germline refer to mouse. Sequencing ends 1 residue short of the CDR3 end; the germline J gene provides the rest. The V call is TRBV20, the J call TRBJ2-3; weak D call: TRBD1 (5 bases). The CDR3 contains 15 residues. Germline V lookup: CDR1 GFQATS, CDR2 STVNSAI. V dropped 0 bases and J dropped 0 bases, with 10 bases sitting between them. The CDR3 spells CGARDPDNSAETLYF. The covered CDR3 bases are TGTGGTGCTAGGGATCCGGACAATAGTGCAGAAACGCTGTAT.

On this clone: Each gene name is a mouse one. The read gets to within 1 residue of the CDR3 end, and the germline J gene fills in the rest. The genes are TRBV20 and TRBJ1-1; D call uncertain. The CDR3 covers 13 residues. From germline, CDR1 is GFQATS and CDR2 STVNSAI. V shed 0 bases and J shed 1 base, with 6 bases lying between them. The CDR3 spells CGAREARNTEVFF. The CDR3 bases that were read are TGTGGTGCTAGGGAAGCCAGAAACACAGAAGTCTTC.

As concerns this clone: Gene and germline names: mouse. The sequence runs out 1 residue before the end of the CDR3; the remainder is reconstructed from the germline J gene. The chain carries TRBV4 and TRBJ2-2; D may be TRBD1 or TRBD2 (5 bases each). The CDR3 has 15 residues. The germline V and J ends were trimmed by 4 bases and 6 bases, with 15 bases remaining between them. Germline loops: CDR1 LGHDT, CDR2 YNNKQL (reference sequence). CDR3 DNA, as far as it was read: TGTGCCAGCAGCTCCCAAGTACGGGGCGCCGGGCAGCTCTAC. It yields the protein CASSSQVRGAGQLY. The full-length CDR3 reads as CASSSQVRGAGQLYF.

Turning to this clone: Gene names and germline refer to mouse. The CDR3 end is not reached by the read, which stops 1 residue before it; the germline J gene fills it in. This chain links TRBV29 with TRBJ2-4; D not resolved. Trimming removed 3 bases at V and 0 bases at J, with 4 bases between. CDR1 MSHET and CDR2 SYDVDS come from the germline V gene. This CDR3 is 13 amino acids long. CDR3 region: CASSFASQNTLYF. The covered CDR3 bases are TGTGCTAGCAGTTTCGCAAGTCAAAACACCTTGTAC.